The table lists the clone carrying this TCR beta chain with a few counts. Its antigen is as yet unknown. This may stem from a read error, because a much larger clone lies one nucleotide away. This sample's TCRbeta library carried unique molecular identifier barcodes. Each CDR3 protein is one row after TCRdb ran MiXCR on the PCR reads. This sample carries more than 400,000 distinct CDR3 sequences, approximately 10% of them seen once, and the ten largest clones take around 13%. The CDR3 is made up of 13 amino acids. The V and J ends lost 1 base and 2 bases respectively, with 6 bases between them. Germline CDR1 is DFQATT and CDR2 is SNEGSKA (reference sequence). These data belong to a study of T-cell reconstitution after alpha-beta-depleted transplantation in children. Study-wide results and caveats: The origin of high day-60 TCRbeta diversity in some patients lay in surviving recipient T cells and thymic progenitors. After one year, T-cell counts and TCRbeta diversity mostly came from new T cells. Several hundred expanded graft clones reportedly supplied alpha-beta T cells about two months after transplant.

Material: PBMCs, mostly from graft donor cells, obtained 180 days after TCRalphabeta/CD19-depleted stem cell transplant. The rearrangement uses TRBV20-1 and TRBJ2-1, with D possibly matching TRBD2 (6 bases). This TCR came from a female patient aged 2-15 years who had a stem cell transplant for aplastic anemia, so the T cells may come from the graft donor. CDR3 bases: TGCAGTGCTAGAGGGAGGGCCTACAATGAGCAGTTCTTC. The encoded protein is CSARGRAYNEQFF.